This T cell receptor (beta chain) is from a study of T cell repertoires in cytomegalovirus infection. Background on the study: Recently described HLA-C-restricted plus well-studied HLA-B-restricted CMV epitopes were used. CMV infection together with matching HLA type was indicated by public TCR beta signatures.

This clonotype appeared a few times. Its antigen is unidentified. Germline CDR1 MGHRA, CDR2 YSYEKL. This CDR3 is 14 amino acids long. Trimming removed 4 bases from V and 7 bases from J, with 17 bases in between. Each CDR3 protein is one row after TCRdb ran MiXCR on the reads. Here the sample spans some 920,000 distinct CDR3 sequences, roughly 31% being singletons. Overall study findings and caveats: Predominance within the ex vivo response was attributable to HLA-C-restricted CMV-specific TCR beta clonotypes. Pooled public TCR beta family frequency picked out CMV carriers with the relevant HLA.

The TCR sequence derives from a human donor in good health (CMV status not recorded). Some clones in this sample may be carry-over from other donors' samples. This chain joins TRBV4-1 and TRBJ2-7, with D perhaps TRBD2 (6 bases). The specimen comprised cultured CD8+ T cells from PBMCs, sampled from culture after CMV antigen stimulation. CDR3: CASSPSGGFREQYF. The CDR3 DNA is TGCGCCAGCAGCCCCTCCGGGGGTTTTCGTGAGCAGTACTTC.